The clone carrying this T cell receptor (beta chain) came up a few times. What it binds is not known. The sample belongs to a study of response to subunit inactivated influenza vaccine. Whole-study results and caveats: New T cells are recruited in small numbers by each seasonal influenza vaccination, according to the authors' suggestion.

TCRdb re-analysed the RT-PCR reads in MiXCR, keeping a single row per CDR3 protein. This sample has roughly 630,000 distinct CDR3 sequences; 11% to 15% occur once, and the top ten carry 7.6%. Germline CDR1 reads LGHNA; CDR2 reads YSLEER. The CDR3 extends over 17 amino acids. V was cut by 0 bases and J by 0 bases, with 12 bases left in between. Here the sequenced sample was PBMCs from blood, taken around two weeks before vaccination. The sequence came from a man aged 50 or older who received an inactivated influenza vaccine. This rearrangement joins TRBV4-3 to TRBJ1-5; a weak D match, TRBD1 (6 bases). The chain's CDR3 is CASSQDLLQGSNQPQHF. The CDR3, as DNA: TGCGCCAGCAGCCAAGATCTGTTACAGGGTAGCAATCAGCCCCAGCATTTT.